Following are 26 T cell receptor beta chains from one sample sequenced in a study of control samples from healthy donors and cancer patients. Measured with immunoSEQ multiplex PCR; TCRdb has only the in-frame clones, and not every one. The sample records more than 150,000 clones, approximately 93% being singletons. The sequencing input was blood. The receptors originated from a man aged 50 to 59 in good health.

The J gene is TRBJ2-6, the V gene TRBV6-5; possibly TRBD1 or TRBD2 for D (6 bases each). The CDR3 runs to 15 residues. The V and J ends lost 5 bases and 2 bases respectively, with 10 bases between them. Germline CDR1 MNHEY, CDR2 SVGAGI. Here the CDR3 reads CASSNGGAGANVLTF. The CDR3 DNA reads as TGTGCCAGCAGTAACGGGGGCGCTGGGGCCAACGTCCTGACTTTC.

CDR3 DNA: TGCGCCAGCAGCTTGGTTGGCGGATCAGATAATTCACCCCTCCACTTT. Protein sequence: CASSLVGGSDNSPLHF. V and J are TRBV5-1 and TRBJ1-6; D not certain. CDR1 SGHRS and CDR2 YFSETQ come from the germline V gene. The CDR3 length is 16 residues. Between the trimmed V and J ends, which lost 0 bases and 5 bases, there was a span of 12 bases.

The genes are TRBV11-2 and TRBJ2-7; D call uncertain. The CDR3 runs 11 residues. Germline-derived CDR1 and CDR2 are SGHAT and FQNNGV. V gave up 6 bases and J gave up 4 bases, with 7 bases separating them. The CDR3 nucleotides are TGTGCCAGCAGTCCTCAGTACGAGCAGTACTTC. The encoded protein is CASSPQYEQYF.

The rearrangement uses TRBV18 and TRBJ2-1; unclear D gene. The germline V gene encodes CDR1 KGHSH and CDR2 LQKENI. V was clipped by 3 bases and J by 4 bases, with 10 bases between them. This CDR3 has 14 residues. CDR3 loop: CASSPTTGYNEQFF. CDR3 nucleotide sequence: TGTGCCAGCTCACCGACCACTGGTTACAATGAGCAGTTCTTC.

The rearrangement uses TRBV9 and TRBJ2-7; 7 bases align to TRBD1. The trim removed 4 bases at V and 7 bases at J, leaving 8 bases unmatched. The CDR3 sequence is 13 residues long. In germline, CDR1 is SGDLS, CDR2 YYNGEE. CDR3 in DNA: TGTGCCAGCAGCTCACAGGGGTTTGGGGAGCAGTACTTC. This sequence encodes CASSSQGFGEQYF.

The J gene is TRBJ1-6, the V gene TRBV3-1 (or the pseudogene TRBV3-2); tentatively, D is TRBD1 (6 bases). Trimming took 5 bases from V and 13 from J, leaving 12 bases between them. Germline CDR1 is LGHDT and CDR2 is YNNKEL (reference sequence). The CDR3 totals 12 residues. The CDR3 loop reads CASSSRRGPLHF. The CDR3 DNA is TGTGCCAGCAGCAGCCGGAGGGGGCCCCTCCACTTT.

V and J are TRBV11-2 and TRBJ2-2; possible D gene TRBD1, 6 bases. The V end lost 0 bases, the J end lost 5 bases, and 16 bases lay between the germline ends. The CDR3 spans 17 residues. Germline V gives CDR1 SGHAT, CDR2 FQNNGV. CDR3 loop: CASSLEGGMGWTGELFF. The DNA for the CDR3 is TGTGCCAGCAGCTTAGAAGGGGGAATGGGGTGGACCGGGGAGCTGTTTTTT.

J is TRBJ1-2 and V is TRBV21-1; the D call in the table, TRBD1, was not verified against the DNA. TRBV21-1 has pseudogene status. CDR3 length: 15 amino acids. The CDR3 spells CASSPWTGHNYGYTF. Written as DNA, the CDR3 is TGTGCCAGCAGCCCCTGGACAGGCCATAACTATGGCTACACCTTC.

The chain has TRBV14 and TRBJ1-3; TRBD1 matches at 7 bases. The CDR3 is 17 residues long. V shed 2 bases and J 4 bases; nucleotides not matched to a gene: 11. Germline CDR1 SGHDN, CDR2 FVKESK. The CDR3 spells CASSQSRHTGEGNTIYF. CDR3 in DNA: TGTGCCAGCAGCCAATCACGACACACAGGGGAAGGAAACACCATATATTTT.

This clone was recorded only once. V usage is TRBV6-5 and J usage is TRBJ2-6; D unresolved. Per the germline V gene, CDR1 is MNHEY and CDR2 is SVGAGI. This CDR3 has 15 amino acids. Trimming cost V 0 bases and J 7 bases, with 10 bases left between them. CDR3 in amino acids: CASSYSSLGANVLTF. CDR3 coding DNA: TGTGCCAGCAGTTACTCGTCCCTGGGTGCCAACGTCCTGACTTTC.

This chain joins TRBV6-1 and TRBJ1-1; D unresolved. The CDR3 runs to 17 residues. The V gene lost 3 bases and the J gene lost 0 bases, with 17 bases spanning the gap. CDR1 and CDR2 (germline): MNHNS, SASEGT. The CDR3 reads CASSDQLRGTMNTEAFF. Here the CDR3 DNA reads TGTGCCAGCAGTGATCAACTACGGGGAACTATGAACACTGAAGCTTTCTTT.

This chain connects TRBV5-1 to TRBJ2-3; D remains unclear. Germline V CDR1 and CDR2: SGHRS, YFSETQ. With 5 bases removed from V and 0 bases from J, the gap between germline ends came to 19 bases. The CDR3 has 17 residues. This chain's CDR3 is CASSGLAGTASTDTQYF. In DNA, the CDR3 is TGCGCCAGCAGTGGGTTAGCCGGTACCGCTAGCACAGATACGCAGTATTTT.

This clone has a handful of counts. The chain is built from TRBV5-1 and TRBJ1-5; D is ambiguous. The V end was cut by 0 bases, the J end by 8 bases, with 15 bases between. CDR3 size: 15 residues. CDR1 is SGHRS and CDR2 is YFSETQ in the germline V gene. The CDR3 loop is CASSLGVGGAEPQHF. Here the CDR3 DNA reads TGCGCCAGCAGCTTGGGGGTGGGAGGAGCAGAGCCCCAGCATTTT.

V gene TRBV29-1 combines with J gene TRBJ1-4; 8 nucleotides match TRBD1. The CDR3 is 18 amino acids. The germline gives CDR1 SQVTM, CDR2 ANQGSEA. V shed 4 bases and J 2 bases; nucleotides not matched to a gene: 15. CDR3 nucleotide sequence: TGCAGCGTTGCTACCGAGGTGGACAGGGTCAGGACTAATGAAAAACTGTTTTTT. Its protein product is CSVATEVDRVRTNEKLFF.

About this clone: One end of the junction varies from germline; a read error may be responsible. The chain has TRBV14 and TRBJ2-5; D is ambiguous. CDR3 length: 13 amino acids. Germline V gene data show CDR1 as SGHDN and CDR2 as FVKESK. The CDR3 sequence is CASSAMYQEAQYF. The CDR3 bases are TGTGCCAGCAGCGCCATGTACCAAGAGGCCCAGTACTTC. The full variable domain, in which reference TRBV14 and TRBJ2-5 provide the parts outside the CDR3, is EAGVTQFPSHSVIEKGQTVTLRCDPISGHDNLYWYRRVMGKEIKFLLHFVKESKQDESGMPNNRFLAERTGGTYSTLKVQPAELEDSGVYFCASSAMYQEAQYFGPGTRLLVL.

This chain uses TRBV19 with TRBJ2-7; perhaps D is TRBD1 or TRBD2 (5 bases each). Per the germline V gene, CDR1 is LNHDA and CDR2 is SQIVND (reference sequence). CDR3 length: 13 amino acids. The V end lost 7 bases, the J end lost 3 bases, and 13 bases lay between the germline ends. The CDR3, as DNA: TGTGCCAGTACCGAGGGACGGGACTACGAGCAGTACTTC. It yields the protein CASTEGRDYEQYF.

The V call is TRBV2, the J call TRBJ2-7; 7 bases line up with TRBD2. Germline CDR1 is SNHLY and CDR2 is FYNNEI. This CDR3 is built from 15 residues. V was pared by 2 bases and J by 1 base, with 5 bases of the junction left unmatched. The CDR3 spells CASSEIGRASYEQYF. The CDR3 DNA reads as TGTGCCAGCAGTGAAATAGGGAGGGCGTCCTACGAGCAGTACTTC.

This chain joins TRBV6-5 and TRBJ2-7; 9 bases match TRBD2. V dropped 0 bases and J dropped 5; count of bases not matched to a gene: 8. Germline assignment: CDR1 MNHEY and CDR2 SVGAGI. CDR3 size: 16 residues. The CDR3 region has the DNA TGTGCCAGCAGTTACTCGACTAGCGGTAGAGTCGACGAGCAGTACTTC. It yields the protein CASSYSTSGRVDEQYF.

The rearrangement joins TRBV24-1 to TRBJ2-3; 7 positions match TRBD1. The trim removed 2 bases at V and 7 bases at J, leaving 8 bases unmatched. This CDR3 has 15 residues. The germline V gene has CDR1 KGHDR and CDR2 SFDVKD. DNA of the CDR3: TGTGCCACCAGTGATTCAACCAGGGGGATCAATACGCAGTATTTT. Its translation: CATSDSTRGINTQYF.

This clone was seen once. The chain joins TRBV10-3 to TRBJ1-5; D not certain. Trimming pared 1 base from V and 0 bases from J, leaving 7 bases between. The CDR3 sequence is 15 residues long. Germline CDR1 is ENHRY and CDR2 is SYGVKD. In nucleotides, the CDR3 is TGTGCCATCAGTGAGTTGCCAGTTAGCAATCAGCCCCAGCATTTT. This codes for CAISELPVSNQPQHF.

The chain has TRBV19 and TRBJ2-2; D gene uncertain. Germline CDR1 reads LNHDA; CDR2 reads SQIVND (reference sequence). The CDR3 totals 13 residues. V lost 6 bases and J 8 bases, leaving 13 bases between the germline ends. The CDR3 nucleotides read TGTGCCAGTAGGGGTTTGGGTTCGGGGGAGCTGTTTTTT. Amino acid sequence: CASRGLGSGELFF.

This rearrangement joins TRBV5-1 to TRBJ2-5; D is uncertain. The CDR3 covers 14 residues. Germline CDR1 SGHRS, CDR2 YFSETQ. V was cut by 0 bases and J by 4 bases, with 10 bases left in between. In DNA, the CDR3 is TGCGCCAGCAGCTTGGCAGGAACTGGAGAGACCCAGTACTTC. Protein product: CASSLAGTGETQYF.

V usage is TRBV5-6 and J usage is TRBJ1-5; no definite D call. Germline loops: CDR1 SGHDT, CDR2 YYEEEE. The CDR3 has 15 residues. Trimming left V 0 bases short and J 1 base short, with 8 bases between. The CDR3 reads CASSLGGVSNQPQHF. CDR3 nucleotides: TGTGCCAGCAGCTTGGGTGGGGTGAGCAATCAGCCCCAGCATTTT.

This sequence joins TRBV4-2 and TRBJ2-2, with 7 positions matching TRBD2. The germline V gene encodes CDR1 LGHNA and CDR2 YNFKEQ. V lost 4 bases, J lost 0 bases, and 5 bases stayed unmatched. The CDR3 loop spans 16 amino acids. Here the CDR3 DNA reads TGTGCCAGCAGCCGCTACAGCGGGACGAACACCGGGGAGCTGTTTTTT. This codes for CASSRYSGTNTGELFF.

CDR3 loop: CASSPRTSQETQYF. As DNA, the CDR3 is TGCGCCAGCAGCCCCCGGACATCACAAGAGACCCAGTACTTC. The chain links TRBV5-1 to TRBJ2-5, with a weak D call TRBD1 (5 bases). V was shortened by 4 bases and J by 2 bases, with 12 bases between the two germline ends. The germline V gene encodes CDR1 SGHRS and CDR2 YFSETQ. The CDR3 spans 14 residues.

V gene TRBV6-4 combines with J gene TRBJ2-3, with 11 bases lining up with TRBD1. Trimming removed 2 bases from V and 11 bases from J; junction bases left unmatched: 9. The CDR3 is made up of 15 amino acids. The germline V gene encodes CDR1 MRHNA and CDR2 SNTAGT. CDR3 nucleotides: TGTGCCAGCAGTGACGGACAGGGGGCAGGAGGAGAGCAGTATTTT. Its protein is CASSDGQGAGGEQYF.